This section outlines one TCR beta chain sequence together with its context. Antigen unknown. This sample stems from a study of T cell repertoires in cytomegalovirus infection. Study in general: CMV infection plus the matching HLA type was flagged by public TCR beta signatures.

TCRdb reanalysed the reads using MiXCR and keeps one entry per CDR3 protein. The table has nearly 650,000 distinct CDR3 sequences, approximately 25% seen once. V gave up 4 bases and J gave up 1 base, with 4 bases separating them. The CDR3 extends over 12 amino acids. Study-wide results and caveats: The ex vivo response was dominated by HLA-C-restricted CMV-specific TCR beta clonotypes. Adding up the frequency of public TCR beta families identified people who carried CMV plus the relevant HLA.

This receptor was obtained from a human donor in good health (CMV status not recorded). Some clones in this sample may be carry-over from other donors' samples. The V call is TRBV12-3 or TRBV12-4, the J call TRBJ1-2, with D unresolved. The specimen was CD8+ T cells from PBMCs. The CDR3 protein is CASSYLNYGYTF. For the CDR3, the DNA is TGTGCCAGCAGTTACCTTAACTATGGCTACACCTTC.